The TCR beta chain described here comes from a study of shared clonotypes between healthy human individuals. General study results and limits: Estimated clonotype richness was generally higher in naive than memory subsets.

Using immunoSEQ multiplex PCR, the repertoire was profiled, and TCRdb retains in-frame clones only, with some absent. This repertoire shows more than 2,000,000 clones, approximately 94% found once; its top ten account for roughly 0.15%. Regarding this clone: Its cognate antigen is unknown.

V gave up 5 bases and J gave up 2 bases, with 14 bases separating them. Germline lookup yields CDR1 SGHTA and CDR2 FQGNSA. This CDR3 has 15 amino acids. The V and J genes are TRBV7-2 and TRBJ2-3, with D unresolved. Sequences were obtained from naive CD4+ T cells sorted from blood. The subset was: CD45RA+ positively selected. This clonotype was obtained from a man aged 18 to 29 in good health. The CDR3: CASSTRRTYTDTQYF. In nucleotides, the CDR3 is TGTGCCAGCAGCACCCGACGGACCTACACAGATACGCAGTATTTT.